The present entry profiles one T cell receptor beta chain with its context. Antigen unknown. As the method for making TCR beta libraries, quantitative 5'-RACE with molecular barcodes was used. TCRdb ran MiXCR on the 5' RACE reads and lists one entry per CDR3 protein. The table records hundreds of thousands of distinct CDR3 sequences, 12% of them present only once. This entry is derived from a study of CD8 T cells in ankylosing spondylitis. The study, taken as a whole, reports: Blood of patients with ankylosing spondylitis appeared to be characterized by a TCR beta motif of seven or eight highly homologous variants. The clones that were linked to disease were reported to be significantly enriched in matched synovial fluid samples from ankylosing spondylitis patients. Some of the motif variants had earlier been found in reactive arthritis patients' fluid and blood. CD8+ by phenotype, disease-linked clones were relatively rare in peripheral blood.

Per germline, CDR1 LGHNA and CDR2 YNFKEQ. The CDR3 is 20 residues long. The V gene end was trimmed by 4 bases and the J gene end by 5 bases; junction bases not matched to a gene: 22. This TCR derives from a male donor with ankylosing spondylitis. Sequencing was performed on blood, either unsorted or a sorted T cell fraction (not recorded which). The chain couples TRBV4-2 to TRBJ2-1, with TRBD2 matching over 8 bases. The CDR3 DNA is TGTGCCAGCAGCCGACAGGTTGGGGGGGGCCTAGCGGGTAGGGACAATGAGCAGTTCTTC. Protein product: CASSRQVGGGLAGRDNEQFF.